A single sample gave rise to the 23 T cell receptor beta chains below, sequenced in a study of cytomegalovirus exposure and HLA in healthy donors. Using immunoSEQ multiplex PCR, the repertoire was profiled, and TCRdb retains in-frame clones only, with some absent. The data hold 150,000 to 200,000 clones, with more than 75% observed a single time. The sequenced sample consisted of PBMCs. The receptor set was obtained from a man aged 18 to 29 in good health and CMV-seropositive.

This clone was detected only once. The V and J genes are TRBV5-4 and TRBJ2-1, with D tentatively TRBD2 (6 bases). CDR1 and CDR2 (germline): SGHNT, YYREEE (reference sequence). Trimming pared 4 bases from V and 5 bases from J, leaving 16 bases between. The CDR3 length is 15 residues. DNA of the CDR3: TGTGCCAGCAGCCCTCTTGGGGGGTCCGACAATGAGCAGTTCTTC. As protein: CASSPLGGSDNEQFF. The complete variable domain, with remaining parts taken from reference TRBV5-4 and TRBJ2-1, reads ETGVTQSPTHLIKTRGQQVTLRCSSQSGHNTVSWYQQALGQGPQFIFQYYREEENGRGNFPPRFSGLQFPNYSSELNVNALELDDSALYLCASSPLGGSDNEQFFGPGTRLTVL.

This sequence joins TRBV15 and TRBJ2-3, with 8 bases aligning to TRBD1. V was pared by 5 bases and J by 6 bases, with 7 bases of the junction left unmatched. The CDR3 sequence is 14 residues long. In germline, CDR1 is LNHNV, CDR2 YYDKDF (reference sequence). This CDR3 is CATSEPGGRDTQYF. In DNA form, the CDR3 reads TGTGCCACCAGCGAGCCAGGGGGCCGGGATACGCAGTATTTT.

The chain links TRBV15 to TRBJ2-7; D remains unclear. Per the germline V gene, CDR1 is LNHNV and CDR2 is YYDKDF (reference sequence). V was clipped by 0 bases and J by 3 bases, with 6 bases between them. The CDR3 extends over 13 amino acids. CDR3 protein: CATSRDTGYEQYF. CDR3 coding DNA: TGTGCCACCAGCAGAGATACGGGCTACGAGCAGTACTTC.

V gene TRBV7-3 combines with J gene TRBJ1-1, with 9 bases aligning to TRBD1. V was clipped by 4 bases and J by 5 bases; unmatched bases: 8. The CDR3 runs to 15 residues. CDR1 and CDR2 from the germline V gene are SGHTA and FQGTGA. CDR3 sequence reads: CASSSVGQGRTEAFF. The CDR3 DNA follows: TGTGCCAGCAGCTCGGTTGGACAGGGGAGGACTGAAGCTTTCTTT.

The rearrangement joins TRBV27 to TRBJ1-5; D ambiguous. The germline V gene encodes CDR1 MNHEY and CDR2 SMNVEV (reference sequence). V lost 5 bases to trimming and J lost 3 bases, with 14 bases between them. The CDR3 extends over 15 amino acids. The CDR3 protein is CASSLWAINNQPQHF. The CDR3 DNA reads TGTGCCAGCAGTCTATGGGCCATTAACAATCAGCCCCAGCATTTT.

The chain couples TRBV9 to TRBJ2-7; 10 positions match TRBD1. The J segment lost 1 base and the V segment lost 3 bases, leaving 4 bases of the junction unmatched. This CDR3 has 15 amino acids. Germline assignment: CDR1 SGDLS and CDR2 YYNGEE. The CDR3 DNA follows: TGTGCCAGCAGCGGAGTGGGACAGGGGTCCTACGAGCAGTACTTC. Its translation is CASSGVGQGSYEQYF.

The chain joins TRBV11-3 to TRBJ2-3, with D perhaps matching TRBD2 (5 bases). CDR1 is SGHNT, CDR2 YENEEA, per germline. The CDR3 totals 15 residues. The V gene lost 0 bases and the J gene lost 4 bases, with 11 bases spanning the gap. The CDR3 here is CASSLDFEEADTQYF. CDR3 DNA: TGTGCCAGCAGCTTAGATTTCGAGGAGGCAGATACGCAGTATTTT.

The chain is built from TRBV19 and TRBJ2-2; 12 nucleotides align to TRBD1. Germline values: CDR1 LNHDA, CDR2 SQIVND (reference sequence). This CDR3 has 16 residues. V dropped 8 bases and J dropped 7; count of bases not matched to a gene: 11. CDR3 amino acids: CASLTLGQGANGELFF. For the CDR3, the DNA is TGTGCCAGTCTAACACTGGGACAGGGGGCAAACGGGGAGCTGTTTTTT.

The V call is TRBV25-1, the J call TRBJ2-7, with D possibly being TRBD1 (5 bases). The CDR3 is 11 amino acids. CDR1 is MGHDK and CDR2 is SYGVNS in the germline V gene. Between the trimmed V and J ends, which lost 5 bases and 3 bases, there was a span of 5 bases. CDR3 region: CASSQGYEQYF. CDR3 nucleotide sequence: TGTGCCAGCAGTCAGGGCTACGAGCAGTACTTC.

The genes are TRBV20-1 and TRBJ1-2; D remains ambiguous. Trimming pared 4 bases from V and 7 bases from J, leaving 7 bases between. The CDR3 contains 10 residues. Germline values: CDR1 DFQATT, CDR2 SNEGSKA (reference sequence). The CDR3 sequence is CSATGLGYTF. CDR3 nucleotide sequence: TGCAGTGCTACGGGTCTTGGCTACACCTTC.

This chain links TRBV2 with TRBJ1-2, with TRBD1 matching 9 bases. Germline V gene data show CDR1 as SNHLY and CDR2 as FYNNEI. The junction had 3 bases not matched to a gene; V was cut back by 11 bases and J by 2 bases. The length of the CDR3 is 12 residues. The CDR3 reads CAGDRANYGYTF. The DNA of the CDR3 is TGTGCCGGGGACAGGGCAAACTATGGCTACACCTTC.

Written as DNA, the CDR3 is TGTGCCAGCAGTGAGTGGCTAGCGGGAGGGAGCACAGATACGCAGTATTTT. As protein: CASSEWLAGGSTDTQYF. The chain is built from TRBV2 and TRBJ2-3; 12 nucleotides align to TRBD2. Germline values: CDR1 SNHLY, CDR2 FYNNEI. CDR3 length: 17 residues. Trimming removed 3 bases from V and 0 bases from J; junction bases left unmatched: 4.

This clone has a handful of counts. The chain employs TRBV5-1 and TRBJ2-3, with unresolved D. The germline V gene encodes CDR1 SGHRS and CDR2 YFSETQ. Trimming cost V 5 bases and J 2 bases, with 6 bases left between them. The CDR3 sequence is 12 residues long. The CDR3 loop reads CASSSNTDTQYF. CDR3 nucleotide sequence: TGCGCCAGCAGTTCCAACACAGATACGCAGTATTTT.

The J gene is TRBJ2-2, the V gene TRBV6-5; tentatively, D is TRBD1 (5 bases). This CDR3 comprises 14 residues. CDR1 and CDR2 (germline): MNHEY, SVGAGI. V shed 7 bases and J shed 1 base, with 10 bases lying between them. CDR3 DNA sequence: TGTGCCAGCAATGGGGCAGGGAACACCGGGGAGCTGTTTTTT. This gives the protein CASNGAGNTGELFF.

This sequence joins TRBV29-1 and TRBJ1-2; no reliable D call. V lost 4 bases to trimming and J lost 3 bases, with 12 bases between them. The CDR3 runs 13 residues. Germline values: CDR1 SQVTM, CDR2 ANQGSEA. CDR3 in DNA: TGCAGCGTTGTTACAGTAGAAGACTATGGCTACACCTTC. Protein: CSVVTVEDYGYTF. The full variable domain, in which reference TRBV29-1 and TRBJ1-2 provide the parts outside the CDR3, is SAVISQKPSRDICQRGTSLTIQCQVDSQVTMMFWYRQQPGQSLTLIATANQGSEATYESGFVIDKFPISRPNLTFSTLTVSNMSPEDSSIYLCSVVTVEDYGYTFGSGTRLTVV.

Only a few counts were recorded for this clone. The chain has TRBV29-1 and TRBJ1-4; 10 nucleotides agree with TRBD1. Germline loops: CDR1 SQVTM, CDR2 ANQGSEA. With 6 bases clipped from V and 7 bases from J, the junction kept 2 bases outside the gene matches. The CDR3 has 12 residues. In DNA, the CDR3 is TGCAGCGTCCGGGACAGGGGTGAAAAACTGTTTTTT. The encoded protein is CSVRDRGEKLFF.

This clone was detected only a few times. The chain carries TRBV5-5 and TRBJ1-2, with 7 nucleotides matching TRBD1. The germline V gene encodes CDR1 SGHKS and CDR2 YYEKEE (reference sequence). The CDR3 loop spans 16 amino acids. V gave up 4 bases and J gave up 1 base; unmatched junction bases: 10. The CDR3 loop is CASSGKQGRDNYGYTF. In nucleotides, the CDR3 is TGTGCCAGCAGCGGAAAACAGGGGCGGGATAACTATGGCTACACCTTC.

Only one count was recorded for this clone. The CDR3 nucleotides are TGCAGCGTGCGATCAGGCAAGAACACCGGGGAGCTGTTTTTT. Amino acid sequence: CSVRSGKNTGELFF. The chain couples TRBV29-1 to TRBJ2-2; D unresolved. Germline CDR1 and CDR2: SQVTM and ANQGSEA. CDR3 size: 14 residues. V was shortened by 6 bases and J by 1 base, with 12 bases between the two germline ends.

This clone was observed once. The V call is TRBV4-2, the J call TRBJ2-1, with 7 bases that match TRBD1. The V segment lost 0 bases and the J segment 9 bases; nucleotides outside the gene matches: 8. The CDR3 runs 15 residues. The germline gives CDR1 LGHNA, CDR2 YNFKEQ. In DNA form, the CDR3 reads TGTGCCAGCAGCCAAGATGTCCAGGGGGTTGGTGAGCAGTTCTTC. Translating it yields CASSQDVQGVGEQFF.

CDR3 sequence: CASSPGEVWKDTQYF. Written as DNA, the CDR3 is TGTGCCAGCTCCCCGGGGGAGGTCTGGAAGGATACGCAGTATTTT. The chain employs TRBV18 and TRBJ2-3, with TRBD2 as a possible D gene (6 bases). The CDR3 is 15 amino acids. Looked up from germline, CDR1 is KGHSH and CDR2 is LQKENI. V dropped 6 bases and J dropped 6 bases, with 19 bases sitting between them. The complete variable domain, with remaining parts taken from reference TRBV18 and TRBJ2-3, reads NAGVMQNPRHLVRRRGQEARLRCSPMKGHSHVYWYRQLPEEGLKFMVYLQKENIIDESGMPKERFSAEFPKEGPSILRIQQVVRGDSAAYFCASSPGEVWKDTQYFGPGTRLTVL.

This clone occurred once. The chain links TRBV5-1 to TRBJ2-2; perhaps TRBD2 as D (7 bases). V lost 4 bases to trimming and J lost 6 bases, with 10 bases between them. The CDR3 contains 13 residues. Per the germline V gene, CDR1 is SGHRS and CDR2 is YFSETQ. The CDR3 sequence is CASSLGGPGELFF. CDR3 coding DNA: TGCGCCAGCAGCCTGGGGGGGCCCGGGGAGCTGTTTTTT.

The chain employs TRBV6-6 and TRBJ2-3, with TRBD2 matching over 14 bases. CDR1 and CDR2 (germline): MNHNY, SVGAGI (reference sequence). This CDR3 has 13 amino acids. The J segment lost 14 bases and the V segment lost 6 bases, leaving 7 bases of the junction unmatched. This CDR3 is CASSFGLAGGWYF. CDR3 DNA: TGTGCCAGCAGCTTCGGACTAGCGGGGGGATGGTATTTT.

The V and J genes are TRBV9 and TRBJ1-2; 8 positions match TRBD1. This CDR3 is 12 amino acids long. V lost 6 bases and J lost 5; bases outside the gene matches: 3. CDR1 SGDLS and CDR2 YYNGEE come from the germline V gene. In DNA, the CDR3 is TGTGCCAGCAAGCAGGGGGCGTATGGCTACACCTTC. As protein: CASKQGAYGYTF.